What follows are 20 T cell receptor beta chains derived from one specimen sequenced in a study of blood T cell repertoires in COVID-19. The protocol was immunoSEQ multiplex PCR, while the TCRdb copy is restricted to in-frame clones and leaves out a portion. The profile covers about 110,000 clones, with 69% appearing a single time and less than 6.5% taken by the ten largest. Material: peripheral blood. These receptors originate from an elderly man with acute or convalescent COVID-19.

This clone has only a few counts. V gene TRBV29-1 combines with J gene TRBJ2-1; 14 bases are shared with TRBD2. CDR1 is SQVTM and CDR2 is ANQGSEA in the germline V gene. The trim removed 2 bases at V and 10 bases at J, leaving 10 bases unmatched. The CDR3 consists of 16 residues. The CDR3 sequence: CSVEIPGLAGVWEQFF. CDR3 nucleotides: TGCAGCGTTGAAATACCGGGACTAGCGGGAGTTTGGGAGCAGTTCTTC.

This clone was seen only a few times. The gene calls are TRBV28 and TRBJ1-2; no definite D call. Germline assignment: CDR1 MDHEN and CDR2 SYDVKM. V shed 1 base and J shed 8 bases, with 17 bases lying between them. This CDR3 has 15 amino acids. The CDR3 reads CASSLSTQGVRGYTF. The CDR3 DNA reads TGTGCCAGCAGTTTATCCACTCAAGGAGTGCGGGGCTACACCTTC.

This clone has a handful of counts. The chain has TRBV6-4 and TRBJ2-1; 9 nucleotides line up with TRBD2. The ends lost 1 base at V and 6 bases at J; junction bases unmatched: 16. From germline, CDR1 is MRHNA and CDR2 SNTAGT. The CDR3 covers 19 residues. The chain's CDR3 is CASSDLNVWREGLGNEQFF. Written as DNA, the CDR3 is TGTGCCAGCAGTGACTTAAATGTCTGGCGGGAGGGCCTTGGCAATGAGCAGTTCTTC.

This chain uses TRBV11-2 with TRBJ1-4; no clear D. The germline V and J ends were trimmed by 2 bases and 3 bases, with 4 bases remaining between them. Germline lookup yields CDR1 SGHAT and CDR2 FQNNGV. CDR3 length: 13 residues. The CDR3 here is CASSLPPNEKLFF. As DNA, the CDR3 is TGTGCCAGCAGCTTACCTCCTAATGAAAAACTGTTTTTT.

V and J are TRBV5-5 and TRBJ2-2; 12 nucleotides match TRBD2. Trimming cost V 3 bases and J 0 bases; bases outside gene matches: 6. Looked up from germline, CDR1 is SGHKS and CDR2 is YYEKEE (reference sequence). This CDR3 has 18 residues. CDR3 bases: TGTGCCAGCAGCTATGGACTAGCGGGATTCGCGAACACCGGGGAGCTGTTTTTT. This sequence encodes CASSYGLAGFANTGELFF.

The genes are TRBV2 and TRBJ2-1; TRBD2 might be the D (5 bases). CDR1 and CDR2 from the germline V gene are SNHLY and FYNNEI. With 6 bases removed from V and 3 bases from J, the gap between germline ends came to 12 bases. CDR3 length: 14 amino acids. CDR3 protein: CASRARGSYNEQFF. Here the CDR3 DNA reads TGTGCCAGCAGGGCTCGAGGGAGCTACAATGAGCAGTTCTTC.

The chain carries TRBV6-2 or TRBV6-3 and TRBJ2-3; a weak D match, TRBD1 (6 bases). CDR3 length equals 16 residues. The V end lost 2 bases, the J end lost 5 bases, and 17 bases lay between the germline ends. Looked up from germline, CDR1 is MNHEY and CDR2 is SVGEGT. The DNA for the CDR3 is TGTGCCAGCAGTTACGACGGTACAGGGCGGATAGATACGCAGTATTTT. It specifies CASSYDGTGRIDTQYF.

V gene TRBV6-4 combines with J gene TRBJ2-7; 8 bases map to TRBD1. The ends lost 8 bases at V and 4 bases at J; junction bases unmatched: 10. In germline, CDR1 is MRHNA, CDR2 SNTAGT. The CDR3 extends over 14 amino acids. CDR3 coding DNA: TGTGCCAGCGCGGAAGAACAGGGGGGTTACGAGCAGTACTTC. Translation gives CASAEEQGGYEQYF.

The rearrangement uses TRBV7-9 and TRBJ2-3; TRBD1 might be the D (6 bases). The germline V and J ends were trimmed by 6 bases and 4 bases, with 20 bases remaining between them. Germline V gene data show CDR1 as SEHNR and CDR2 as FQNEAQ (reference sequence). The CDR3 contains 16 residues. The CDR3 region has the DNA TGTGCCAGCAGTTCCAGGGGAGTCCCCAGGGCAGATACGCAGTATTTT. Protein sequence: CASSSRGVPRADTQYF.

The V gene is TRBV7-9, the J gene TRBJ2-7; D is perhaps TRBD1 (6 bases). Deletions cut 3 bases from V and 7 bases from J, with 16 bases between. The CDR3 length is 14 residues. CDR1 is SEHNR and CDR2 is FQNEAQ in the germline V gene (reference sequence). CDR3 protein: CASSLLGARGEQYF. As DNA, the CDR3 is TGTGCCAGCAGCTTGTTGGGGGCTAGGGGTGAGCAGTACTTC. The full variable domain, with the rest looked up from reference TRBV7-9 and TRBJ2-7, is DTGVSQNPRHKITKRGQNVTFRCDPISEHNRLYWYRQTLGQGPEFLTYFQNEAQLEKSRLLSDRFSAERPKGSFSTLEIQRTEQGDSAMYLCASSLLGARGEQYFGPGTRLTVT.

The J gene is TRBJ2-3, the V gene TRBV28, with TRBD2 matching over 8 bases. The CDR3 covers 15 residues. Germline V gives CDR1 MDHEN, CDR2 SYDVKM. The V segment lost 5 bases and the J segment 3 bases; nucleotides outside the gene matches: 7. The CDR3 sequence: CASSPGGSHTDTQYF. The CDR3 coding sequence is TGTGCCAGCAGTCCGGGGGGGAGTCATACAGATACGCAGTATTTT.

CDR3 amino acids: CASSIQSNYGYTF. CDR3 nucleotide sequence: TGCGCCAGCAGCATACAGTCCAACTATGGCTACACCTTC. The chain is built from TRBV5-1 and TRBJ1-2; D not certain. In germline, CDR1 is SGHRS, CDR2 YFSETQ. The CDR3 spans 13 residues. Trimming took off 4 bases at V and 2 bases at J, with 9 bases between the two ends.

This chain uses TRBV4-3 with TRBJ2-7, with 11 bases aligning to TRBD2. Germline V gene sequence: CDR1 LGHNA, CDR2 YSLEER. V was pared by 1 base and J by 4 bases, with 0 bases of the junction left unmatched. This CDR3 has 14 amino acids. Written as DNA, the CDR3 is TGCGCCAGCAGCCAAGGACTAGCGGGATACGAGCAGTACTTC. As protein: CASSQGLAGYEQYF.

This chain joins TRBV7-2 and TRBJ1-2; 7 bases line up with TRBD1. Looked up from germline, CDR1 is SGHTA and CDR2 is FQGNSA. The CDR3 loop spans 14 amino acids. The V and J ends lost 0 bases and 6 bases, in that order; junction bases with no gene match: 4. The CDR3 sequence is CASSLAGGGHGYTF. The CDR3 nucleotides are TGTGCCAGCAGCTTAGCAGGGGGCGGTCATGGCTACACCTTC.

The J gene is TRBJ2-3, the V gene TRBV15; D might be TRBD1 (6 bases). V was clipped by 0 bases and J by 1 base, with 11 bases between them. CDR1 is LNHNV, CDR2 YYDKDF, per germline (reference sequence). This CDR3 has 16 amino acids. The CDR3 coding sequence is TGTGCCACCAGCAGAGATTTGAAGGGGGGCACAGATACGCAGTATTTT. Translated: CATSRDLKGGTDTQYF.

CDR3 nucleotides: TGTGCCAGCAGCCTTGACGTGTCTAGCTACGAGCAGTACTTC. The encoded protein is CASSLDVSSYEQYF. The gene calls are TRBV11-2 and TRBJ2-7; no clear D gene. CDR1 is SGHAT, CDR2 FQNNGV, per germline. V was shortened by 5 bases and J by 3 bases, with 14 bases between the two germline ends. The CDR3 extends over 14 amino acids.

The gene calls are TRBV7-9 and TRBJ2-7, with D tentatively TRBD2 (5 bases). V was shortened by 3 bases and J by 4 bases, with 7 bases between the two germline ends. The CDR3 runs 12 residues. The V gene's germline CDR1 is SEHNR and CDR2 FQNEAQ (reference sequence). CDR3 nucleotide sequence: TGTGCCAGCAGCTTCGACTATTACGAGCAGTACTTC. It codes for CASSFDYYEQYF.

V gene TRBV7-2 combines with J gene TRBJ2-7; 7 bases match TRBD1. CDR1 and CDR2 from the germline V gene are SGHTA and FQGNSA. The V and J ends lost 4 bases and 6 bases, in that order; junction bases with no gene match: 6. The CDR3 length is 13 residues. The CDR3 nucleotides read TGTGCCAGCAGCTGGGACAGACGGGCCGAGCAGTACTTC. Translated, it gives CASSWDRRAEQYF.

CDR3 nucleotide sequence: TGCGCCAGCAGCAAACAGGGGTTGGACACCGGGGAGCTGTTTTTT. Residues: CASSKQGLDTGELFF. This chain connects TRBV5-1 to TRBJ2-2; 7 nucleotides align to TRBD1. The germline V gene has CDR1 SGHRS and CDR2 YFSETQ. The junction had 6 bases not matched to a gene; V was cut back by 4 bases and J by 3 bases. The CDR3 is made up of 15 amino acids.

The V gene is TRBV29-1, the J gene TRBJ2-2, with 7 bases that match TRBD2. Germline-derived CDR1 and CDR2 are SQVTM and ANQGSEA. The CDR3 loop spans 14 amino acids. The V and J ends lost 6 bases and 0 bases, in that order; junction bases with no gene match: 4. The CDR3 nucleotides read TGCAGCGTCCAGACTAGCCCGAACACCGGGGAGCTGTTTTTT. As protein: CSVQTSPNTGELFF.